These 10 T cell receptor beta chains share one sample of origin, sequenced in a study of shared clonotypes between healthy human individuals. Using immunoSEQ multiplex PCR, the repertoire was profiled, and TCRdb retains in-frame clones only, with some absent. The sample consists of a few million clones, approximately 92% of them appearing once. Source material: naive CD4+ T cells sorted from blood. Sample subset: CD45RA+ positively selected. The receptors were sampled from a man aged 18 to 30 in good health.

Worth noting for this clone: At the DNA level, this CDR3 is encoded by other sequences in the same sample as well. The rearrangement joins TRBV2 to TRBJ1-2; the D is unclear. Germline V gene lookup returns CDR1 SNHLY and CDR2 FYNNEI. The CDR3 contains 11 residues. V lost 6 bases and J 8 bases, leaving 10 bases between the germline ends. The CDR3: CASSAGGGYTF. The CDR3 DNA follows: TGTGCCAGCAGCGCGGGTGGCGGCTACACCTTC.

The rearrangement links TRBV11-2 to TRBJ1-1; D might be TRBD1 (6 bases). The CDR3 covers 16 residues. V was clipped by 2 bases and J by 0 bases, with 13 bases between them. Germline values: CDR1 SGHAT, CDR2 FQNNGV. CDR3 amino acids: CASSLTGSQMNTEAFF. Written as DNA, the CDR3 is TGTGCCAGCAGCTTAACAGGGTCGCAAATGAACACTGAAGCTTTCTTT. Supplemented by reference TRBV11-2 and TRBJ1-1, the full variable domain reads EAGVAQSPRYKIIEKRQSVAFWCNPISGHATLYWYQQILGQGPKLLIQFQNNGVVDDSQLPKDRFSAERLKGVDSTLKIQPAKLEDSAVYLCASSLTGSQMNTEAFFGQGTRLTVV.

This clone was seen once. The genes are TRBV7-9 and TRBJ2-1, with D unresolved. From germline, CDR1 is SEHNR and CDR2 FQNEAQ (reference sequence). V was shortened by 2 bases and J by 7 bases, with 9 bases between the two germline ends. The CDR3 runs 13 residues. The CDR3: CASSLSTRNEQFF. Written as DNA, the CDR3 is TGTGCCAGCAGCTTAAGTACAAGGAATGAGCAGTTCTTC.

The chain recombines TRBV18 with TRBJ2-1; a weak D match, TRBD1 (6 bases). From germline, CDR1 is KGHSH and CDR2 LQKENI. The germline V and J ends were trimmed by 3 bases and 2 bases, with 14 bases remaining between them. This CDR3 contains 16 residues. CDR3 nucleotide sequence: TGTGCCAGCTCACCGAGTCGAGACAGGACCTACAATGAGCAGTTCTTC. It encodes CASSPSRDRTYNEQFF.

Worth noting for this clone: The sample has other DNA sequences that encode this CDR3 too. CDR3 nucleotides: TGTGCCAGCAGCTTGGAACTAGCGGGGTACAATGAGCAGTTCTTC. Protein: CASSLELAGYNEQFF. The chain is built from TRBV7-2 and TRBJ2-1; 10 bases agree with TRBD2. CDR3 length: 15 residues. CDR1 and CDR2 from the germline V gene are SGHTA and FQGNSA. V trimming: 3 bases; J trimming: 4 bases; junction bases outside the gene matches: 3.

V usage is TRBV28 and J usage is TRBJ1-1; 9 bases match TRBD1. From germline, CDR1 is MDHEN and CDR2 SYDVKM. This CDR3 region has 14 residues. V lost 6 bases and J lost 6; bases outside the gene matches: 8. The CDR3 sequence: CASSLQGALSEAFF. CDR3 DNA sequence: TGTGCCAGCAGCCTACAGGGGGCGCTATCTGAAGCTTTCTTT.

Turning to this clone: Other DNA sequences in the sample encode the same CDR3. The chain employs TRBV2 and TRBJ2-3; D remains unclear. This CDR3 region has 11 residues. V was clipped by 4 bases and J by 3 bases, with 2 bases between them. In germline, CDR1 is SNHLY, CDR2 FYNNEI. The CDR3 spells CASSVTDTQYF. In nucleotides, the CDR3 is TGTGCCAGCAGTGTGACAGATACGCAGTATTTT.

This chain connects TRBV5-1 to TRBJ2-7; TRBD1 aligns across 9 bases. The CDR3 spans 15 residues. J lost 5 bases, V lost 4 bases, and 10 bases had no gene match. Per germline, CDR1 SGHRS and CDR2 YFSETQ. The CDR3 coding sequence is TGCGCCAGCAGCATTACCCCGGGACAGGGAAACGAGCAGTACTTC. The encoded protein is CASSITPGQGNEQYF.

The chain couples TRBV11-2 to TRBJ1-3, with a tentative D call TRBD1 (5 bases). The CDR3 spans 15 residues. Per germline, CDR1 SGHAT and CDR2 FQNNGV. Deletions cut 3 bases from V and 0 bases from J, with 9 bases between. The CDR3 bases are TGTGCCAGCAGCTTGACAGATTACTCTGGAAACACCATATATTTT. Residues: CASSLTDYSGNTIYF.

The chain carries TRBV5-1 and TRBJ1-2; D is perhaps TRBD1 (6 bases). CDR1 SGHRS and CDR2 YFSETQ come from the germline V gene. This CDR3 has 14 amino acids. The V and J ends lost 2 bases and 3 bases respectively, with 11 bases between them. The CDR3 is CASSFGGTDYGYTF. The CDR3 nucleotides read TGCGCCAGCAGCTTCGGGGGCACCGACTATGGCTACACCTTC.